The 30 T cell receptor beta chains below all came from one sample that was sequenced in a study of cytomegalovirus exposure and HLA in healthy donors. The PCR used 60 Vbeta and 13 Jbeta primers. The data were produced by immunoSEQ multiplex PCR, yet TCRdb's version contains in-frame clones alone and is incomplete. The sample yields under 150,000 clones, just under 85% seen once. The sample consisted of PBMCs. Every receptor here comes from a boy under 10 years old in good health and CMV-seronegative.

This clone was observed a single time. The gene calls are TRBV27 and TRBJ1-3, with D uncertain. The CDR3 is made up of 13 amino acids. Trimming stripped 6 bases from V and 4 bases from J, with 10 bases between. In germline, CDR1 is MNHEY, CDR2 SMNVEV (reference sequence). The CDR3 protein is CASSPIEGNTIYF. CDR3 DNA sequence: TGTGCCAGCAGCCCTATCGAAGGAAACACCATATATTTT.

The rearrangement joins TRBV5-4 to TRBJ2-3, with a weak D call TRBD2 (5 bases). Per the germline V gene, CDR1 is SGHNT and CDR2 is YYREEE (reference sequence). The CDR3 has 15 residues. Trimming pared 4 bases from V and 1 base from J, leaving 13 bases between. The CDR3, as DNA: TGTGCCAGCAGCCCGAGCGGTTTTCGCACAGATACGCAGTATTTT. It yields the protein CASSPSGFRTDTQYF.

This clone showed up just once. The chain links TRBV30 to TRBJ1-3; D ambiguous. V was clipped by 8 bases and J by 3 bases, with 11 bases between them. This CDR3 has 12 amino acids. CDR1 and CDR2 from the germline V gene are GTSNPN and SVGIG (reference sequence). The CDR3 reads CAKMGGGNTIYF. For the CDR3, the DNA is TGTGCCAAGATGGGAGGTGGAAACACCATATATTTT.

This rearrangement joins TRBV27 to TRBJ1-6, with D unclear. From germline, CDR1 is MNHEY and CDR2 SMNVEV (reference sequence). The CDR3 extends over 14 amino acids. The V end was cut by 7 bases, the J end by 0 bases, with 7 bases between. For the CDR3, the DNA is TGTGCCAGCAAGACGGGCTCCTATAATTCACCCCTCCACTTT. This sequence encodes CASKTGSYNSPLHF.

V and J are TRBV6-5 and TRBJ2-5, with 9 bases matching TRBD2. Germline V lookup: CDR1 MNHEY, CDR2 SVGAGI. V lost 0 bases and J lost 4; bases outside the gene matches: 6. The CDR3 contains 16 residues. The CDR3 is CASSYSGGAGGETQYF. The CDR3 DNA sequence: TGTGCCAGCAGTTACTCAGGGGGAGCGGGGGGAGAGACCCAGTACTTC.

The chain is built from TRBV6-1 and TRBJ1-5; D is uncertain. Trimming shortened V by 5 bases and J by 4 bases, and 15 bases separated the two germline ends. The germline CDR1 and CDR2 sequences are MNHNS and SASEGT. CDR3 length equals 15 residues. The CDR3 loop reads CASSTGPAFNQPQHF. Here the CDR3 DNA reads TGTGCCAGCAGTACGGGTCCTGCTTTTAATCAGCCCCAGCATTTT.

The chain joins TRBV2 to TRBJ2-5, with unresolved D. Near its end, the DNA agrees better with TRBJ2-7, so the J call may be wrong. The germline CDR1 and CDR2 sequences are SNHLY and FYNNEI. The CDR3 consists of 16 residues. CDR3 region: CASSEGNMRQTYEQYF. The CDR3 bases are TGTGCCAGCAGTGAAGGGAATATGCGGCAGACCTACGAGCAGTACTTC.

The rearrangement uses TRBV6-4 and TRBJ2-1; D is perhaps TRBD2 (6 bases). Trimming removed 3 bases from V and 2 bases from J, with 11 bases in between. CDR1 MRHNA and CDR2 SNTAGT come from the germline V gene. This CDR3 is built from 15 residues. The CDR3 is CASSEGGAAYNEQFF. CDR3 DNA sequence: TGTGCCAGCAGTGAAGGCGGGGCCGCCTACAATGAGCAGTTCTTC.

This sequence joins TRBV6-5 and TRBJ1-5, with D perhaps matching TRBD1 (5 bases). Trimming shortened V by 7 bases and J by 10 bases, and 17 bases separated the two germline ends. Germline CDR1 is MNHEY and CDR2 is SVGAGI. The CDR3 length is 13 residues. As DNA, the CDR3 is TGTGCCAGCACCGCAGACTGGGGGGGTCCCCAGCATTTT. It specifies CASTADWGGPQHF.

The gene calls are TRBV7-9 and TRBJ1-2; a weak D match, TRBD1 (6 bases). The V gene's germline CDR1 is SEHNR and CDR2 FQNEAQ (reference sequence). V lost 5 bases and J 5 bases, leaving 9 bases between the germline ends. This CDR3 comprises 12 residues. The CDR3 sequence: CASSTTGYGYTF. CDR3 nucleotides: TGTGCCAGCAGCACCACAGGGTATGGCTACACCTTC.

This sequence joins TRBV5-1 and TRBJ2-1; D might be TRBD2 (6 bases). Trimming took off 5 bases at V and 6 bases at J, with 24 bases between the two ends. The CDR3 covers 17 residues. The V gene's germline CDR1 is SGHRS and CDR2 YFSETQ. The DNA for the CDR3 is TGCGCCAGCAGTCTGCAATTGGTAGCGGAGAGGGGCAATGAGCAGTTCTTC. Translation gives CASSLQLVAERGNEQFF. Supplemented by reference TRBV5-1 and TRBJ2-1, the full variable domain reads KAGVTQTPRYLIKTRGQQVTLSCSPISGHRSVSWYQQTPGQGLQFLFEYFSETQRNKGNFPGRFSGRQFSNSRSEMNVSTLELGDSALYLCASSLQLVAERGNEQFFGPGTRLTVL.

V and J are TRBV4-2 and TRBJ1-3; no clear D. Looked up from germline, CDR1 is LGHNA and CDR2 is YNFKEQ. The CDR3 covers 14 residues. Trimming removed 4 bases from V and 5 bases from J, with 12 bases in between. The CDR3 nucleotides are TGTGCCAGCAGCCCCCCCCGGGATCGAAACACCATATATTTT. Protein sequence: CASSPPRDRNTIYF.

The chain uses TRBV20-1 and TRBJ2-2, with 8 bases identical to TRBD2. The junction had 2 bases not matched to a gene; V was cut back by 6 bases and J by 8 bases. The length of the CDR3 is 11 residues. Germline CDR1 and CDR2: DFQATT and SNEGSKA (reference sequence). The CDR3, as DNA: TGCAGTGCCCGGGGGGGTGGGGAGCTGTTTTTT. Protein sequence: CSARGGGELFF.

The rearrangement links TRBV19 to TRBJ1-2; D possibly corresponds to TRBD1 (6 bases). The CDR3 is 15 amino acids. V lost 8 bases to trimming and J lost 6 bases, with 22 bases between them. The germline CDR1 and CDR2 sequences are LNHDA and SQIVND (reference sequence). The CDR3 DNA reads TGTGCCAGTCAGGTAGGCAGGGGATCTACTGATGGCTACACCTTC. It translates to CASQVGRGSTDGYTF.

The V gene is TRBV13, the J gene TRBJ2-1; D not resolved. From germline, CDR1 is PRHDT and CDR2 FYEKMQ (reference sequence). Trimming removed 5 bases from V and 7 bases from J, with 9 bases in between. This CDR3 spans 12 amino acids. The CDR3 sequence is CASSLTVNEQFF. The CDR3 nucleotides read TGTGCCAGCAGCCTCACAGTAAATGAGCAGTTCTTC.

V usage is TRBV13 and J usage is TRBJ1-1; D perhaps matches TRBD1 (6 bases). Trimming left V 4 bases short and J 1 base short, with 10 bases between. The CDR3 has 14 amino acids. Germline V gene sequence: CDR1 PRHDT, CDR2 FYEKMQ (reference sequence). CDR3 residues: CASSSRTANTEAFF. CDR3 coding DNA: TGTGCCAGCAGCTCAAGGACAGCGAACACTGAAGCTTTCTTT.

V usage is TRBV5-6 and J usage is TRBJ2-1, with 8 bases aligning to TRBD2. The CDR3 is 15 residues long. Germline values: CDR1 SGHDT, CDR2 YYEEEE. Germline trimming cut 2 bases from V and 5 bases from J; bases unmatched to any gene: 6. Here the CDR3 reads CASSFTGLEDNEQFF. CDR3 DNA sequence: TGTGCCAGCAGCTTTACGGGACTAGAGGACAATGAGCAGTTCTTC.

This clone was picked up a small number of times. The gene calls are TRBV5-6 and TRBJ2-1, with 10 bases that match TRBD2. The ends lost 6 bases at V and 6 bases at J; junction bases unmatched: 12. Germline loops: CDR1 SGHDT, CDR2 YYEEEE. The CDR3 spans 16 residues. DNA of the CDR3: TGTGCCAGCATCCCCTGGCTAGCGGGAGTCCCCAATGAGCAGTTCTTC. Residues: CASIPWLAGVPNEQFF. Drawing the rest from reference TRBV5-6 and TRBJ2-1, the complete variable domain is DAGVTQSPTHLIKTRGQQVTLRCSPKSGHDTVSWYQQALGQGPQFIFQYYEEEERQRGNFPDRFSGHQFPNYSSELNVNALLLGDSALYLCASIPWLAGVPNEQFFGPGTRLTVL.

The chain links TRBV5-5 to TRBJ1-1; D remains ambiguous. With 1 base removed from V and 8 bases from J, the gap between germline ends came to 15 bases. This CDR3 is 14 amino acids long. Germline CDR1 is SGHKS and CDR2 is YYEKEE (reference sequence). This chain's CDR3 is CASSLRSLGGEAFF. CDR3 DNA: TGTGCCAGCAGCTTGAGGTCCCTGGGCGGGGAAGCTTTCTTT.

The chain carries TRBV6-1 and TRBJ2-7; 7 nucleotides match TRBD1. Germline V gene lookup returns CDR1 MNHNS and CDR2 SASEGT. The CDR3 runs 13 residues. The J segment lost 0 bases and the V segment lost 4 bases, leaving 0 bases of the junction unmatched. The CDR3 DNA reads TGTGCCAGCAGTGCAGGGGGCTCCTACGAGCAGTACTTC. Amino acids: CASSAGGSYEQYF.

A remark on this clone: Distinct nucleotide sequences in the sample also encode this CDR3. The V and J genes are TRBV29-1 and TRBJ1-1, with D maybe TRBD1 (5 bases). The V end lost 2 bases, the J end lost 6 bases, and 16 bases lay between the germline ends. CDR1 is SQVTM, CDR2 ANQGSEA, per germline. The CDR3 loop spans 14 amino acids. This CDR3 reads CSVELYQGRAEAFF. In DNA form, the CDR3 reads TGCAGCGTTGAACTCTATCAGGGCAGGGCTGAAGCTTTCTTT.

The chain has TRBV7-9 and TRBJ1-3; D gene ambiguous. Germline loops: CDR1 SEHNR, CDR2 FQNEAQ (reference sequence). The V end lost 3 bases, the J end lost 3 bases, and 15 bases lay between the germline ends. CDR3 length: 16 residues. The CDR3 DNA is TGTGCCAGCAGCTTTTACGACGGGATAGATGGAAACACCATATATTTT. Translation gives CASSFYDGIDGNTIYF.

The chain joins TRBV5-1 to TRBJ2-7; D is unclear. The germline V gene has CDR1 SGHRS and CDR2 YFSETQ. The CDR3 contains 14 residues. Deletions cut 1 base from V and 1 base from J, with 9 bases between. This CDR3 is CASSLLPRSYEQYV. Here the CDR3 DNA reads TGCGCCAGCAGCTTGTTGCCCAGGTCCTACGAGCAGTACGTC.

The V call is TRBV10-3, the J call TRBJ1-1, with TRBD1 as a possible D gene (5 bases). There are 12 residues in the CDR3. Trimming removed 10 bases from V and 5 bases from J, with 14 bases in between. CDR1 ENHRY and CDR2 SYGVKD come from the germline V gene. CDR3 sequence reads: CATGGGMTEAFF. The CDR3 DNA is TGTGCCACAGGTGGGGGGATGACTGAAGCTTTCTTT.

The chain is built from TRBV12-5 and TRBJ2-7, with D hard to call. The V end lost 1 base, the J end lost 9 bases, and 10 bases lay between the germline ends. Germline V CDR1 and CDR2: LGHNT, FRNRAP. This CDR3 has 12 amino acids. CDR3 sequence: CASGLGKTGQYF. The CDR3 DNA reads as TGTGCTAGTGGTTTGGGGAAAACGGGGCAGTACTTC.

In its sample, this clone was seen a few times. The chain combines TRBV5-1 with TRBJ2-1; no reliable D call. There are 16 residues in the CDR3. Germline lookup yields CDR1 SGHRS and CDR2 YFSETQ. Trimming removed 1 base from V and 0 bases from J, with 11 bases in between. The CDR3 region has the DNA TGCGCCAGCAGCTTGTTACAGAAGCCCTCCTACAATGAGCAGTTCTTC. It yields the protein CASSLLQKPSYNEQFF.

This clone was found once. This chain links TRBV7-6 with TRBJ2-3, with TRBD2 identical over 10 bases. Trimming took 1 base from V and 0 from J; bases not matched to a gene: 1. Germline CDR1 SGHVS, CDR2 FNYEAQ. The CDR3 has 16 residues. CDR3 in DNA: TGTGCCAGCAGCTTAGTAGCGGGGGGAAGCACAGATACGCAGTATTTT. This codes for CASSLVAGGSTDTQYF.

The CDR3 loop reads CSVELGEQTQGTEAFF. In DNA form, the CDR3 reads TGCAGCGTTGAACTGGGCGAGCAAACACAGGGGACTGAAGCTTTCTTT. This chain joins TRBV29-1 and TRBJ1-1, with TRBD1 matching over 7 bases. Germline-derived CDR1 and CDR2 are SQVTM and ANQGSEA. This CDR3 is built from 16 residues. V shed 2 bases and J 5 bases; nucleotides not matched to a gene: 14. Supplemented by reference TRBV29-1 and TRBJ1-1, the full variable domain reads SAVISQKPSRDICQRGTSLTIQCQVDSQVTMMFWYRQQPGQSLTLIATANQGSEATYESGFVIDKFPISRPNLTFSTLTVSNMSPEDSSIYLCSVELGEQTQGTEAFFGQGTRLTVV.

The rearrangement uses TRBV5-4 and TRBJ2-1; 11 nucleotides align to TRBD2. Germline loops: CDR1 SGHNT, CDR2 YYREEE (reference sequence). The CDR3 sequence is 16 residues long. V shed 3 bases and J 8 bases; nucleotides not matched to a gene: 10. CDR3 bases: TGTGCCAGCAGCTCCGCAACTAGCGGGGGTACGTATGAGCAGTTCTTC. It codes for CASSSATSGGTYEQFF.

V and J are TRBV5-4 and TRBJ1-6; D is perhaps TRBD1 (5 bases). Per germline, CDR1 SGHNT and CDR2 YYREEE (reference sequence). V lost 0 bases and J 5 bases, leaving 9 bases between the germline ends. This CDR3 is built from 15 residues. The CDR3 loop reads CASSLVGGNNSPLHF. CDR3 coding DNA: TGTGCCAGCAGCTTGGTCGGGGGAAATAATTCACCCCTCCACTTT.